These 16 T cell receptor beta chains were all obtained from the same sample, sequenced in a study of CD8+CD57+ T cells in acquired aplastic anemia. Genomic DNA, serving as template, underwent TCR beta VDJ and CDR3 profiling. TCRdb itself ran the reads through MiXCR, one entry per CDR3 protein. The sample has 400,000 to 500,000 distinct CDR3 sequences, 60% to 80% seen once. The sample consisted of sorted CD4+, CD8+, or CD8+CD57+ T cells (not recorded which) from PBMCs. These receptors originate from a human donor in good health, serving as a control.

At least ten counts were recorded for this clonotype. The V and J genes are TRBV6-6 and TRBJ1-2, with unresolved D. V was shortened by 6 bases and J by 2 bases, with 13 bases between the two germline ends. In germline, CDR1 is MNHNY, CDR2 SVGAGI (reference sequence). This CDR3 has 14 amino acids. The CDR3, as DNA: TGTGCCAGCAGGGGCCTCTGGGCCAACTATGGCTACACCTTC. Translation gives CASRGLWANYGYTF.

The chain combines TRBV5-1 with TRBJ1-2, with a possible D match to TRBD1 (5 bases). Deletions cut 0 bases from V and 4 bases from J, with 13 bases between. The CDR3 loop spans 15 amino acids. Germline V gene lookup returns CDR1 SGHRS and CDR2 YFSETQ. The CDR3 nucleotides read TGCGCCAGCAGCTTGGACAGGACTTACACCTATGGCTACACCTTC. It codes for CASSLDRTYTYGYTF. Together with reference TRBV5-1 and TRBJ1-2, the CDR3 gives the full variable domain: KAGVTQTPRYLIKTRGQQVTLSCSPISGHRSVSWYQQTPGQGLQFLFEYFSETQRNKGNFPGRFSGRQFSNSRSEMNVSTLELGDSALYLCASSLDRTYTYGYTFGSGTRLTVV.

The rearrangement links TRBV29-1 to TRBJ2-7, with D perhaps TRBD1 or TRBD2 (6 bases each). The CDR3 has 12 residues. Germline CDR1 SQVTM, CDR2 ANQGSEA. This CDR3 reads CRQLSGLGAQYF. The CDR3 coding sequence is TGCAGGCAGCTTAGCGGCCTGGGGGCGCAGTACTTC.

CDR3 sequence reads: CATSREPGREQYF. The CDR3 nucleotides are TGTGCCACCAGCAGAGAACCAGGGCGCGAGCAGTACTTC. The chain uses TRBV15 and TRBJ2-7; D possibly corresponds to TRBD1 (5 bases). Per the germline V gene, CDR1 is LNHNV and CDR2 is YYDKDF (reference sequence). V shed 0 bases and J shed 6 bases, with 9 bases lying between them. The CDR3 extends over 13 amino acids.

As to this clonotype: No DNA is shown, since the ends of the CDR3 on it are uncertain; the CDR3 is the one TCRdb lists. The chain employs TRBV7-9 and TRBJ1-3; the table's D call of TRBD1 was not tested on the DNA. The CDR3 contains 14 residues when both ends are counted. The germline V gene has CDR1 SEHNR and CDR2 FQNEAQ (reference sequence). CDR3: CASSSQGDGYTFGF.

The chain has TRBV6-2 or TRBV6-3 and TRBJ1-5, with D perhaps TRBD1 (5 bases). Germline V gene lookup returns CDR1 MNHEY and CDR2 SVGEGT. CDR3 length: 16 residues. Between the trimmed V and J ends, which lost 7 bases and 1 base, there was a span of 17 bases. This CDR3 is CASTLVAGTSNQPQHF. The CDR3 nucleotides read TGTGCCAGCACGTTAGTGGCAGGGACCAGCAATCAGCCCCAGCATTTT.

This clonotype turned up a few times. A junction boundary mismatches the germline segment, possibly from a read error. This chain links TRBV7-2 with TRBJ2-2; 7 bases match TRBD1. The CDR3 runs to 17 residues. Germline V gene lookup returns CDR1 SGHTA and CDR2 FQGNSA. CDR3 amino acids: CASSLTTGTANTGELFF. The DNA of the CDR3 is TGCGCCAGCAGCCTCACAACCGGGACAGCTAACACCGGGGAGCTGTTTTTT.

This clonotype was picked up many times. The chain uses TRBV13 and TRBJ1-1, with a tentative D call TRBD1 (5 bases). This CDR3 spans 14 amino acids. V shed 3 bases and J shed 1 base, with 9 bases lying between them. Germline assignment: CDR1 PRHDT and CDR2 FYEKMQ (reference sequence). The CDR3 region is CASSFPTGNTEAFF. DNA of the CDR3: TGTGCCAGCAGCTTCCCCACAGGGAACACTGAAGCTTTCTTT.

The chain employs TRBV7-3 and TRBJ1-5, with D unclear. There are 14 residues in the CDR3. Germline loops: CDR1 SGHTA, CDR2 FQGTGA. The V and J ends lost 6 bases and 9 bases respectively, with 18 bases between them. This CDR3 is CASSPRPLNTPQHF. The CDR3 coding sequence is TGTGCCAGCAGTCCTCGGCCCCTCAATACGCCCCAGCATTTT.

The V gene is TRBV9, the J gene TRBJ1-4; D gene ambiguous. Germline lookup yields CDR1 SGDLS and CDR2 YYNGEE. V was clipped by 1 base and J by 14 bases, with 18 bases between them. The length of the CDR3 is 14 residues. CDR3 nucleotide sequence: TGTGCCAGCAGCGTAACCGGGTCTACCGACGAGCTGTTTTTT. Its translation is CASSVTGSTDELFF. The whole variable domain, filled in from reference TRBV9 and TRBJ1-4, reads DSGVTQTPKHLITATGQRVTLRCSPRSGDLSVYWYQQSLDQGLQFLIQYYNGEERAKGNILERFSAQQFPDLHSELNLSSLELGDSALYFCASSVTGSTDELFFGSGTQLSVL.

The rearrangement uses TRBV12-3 or TRBV12-4 and TRBJ2-3; 7 bases fit TRBD1. With V trimmed by 4 bases and J by 2 bases, 6 bases remained unmatched. The CDR3 totals 15 residues. As DNA, the CDR3 is TGTGCCAGCAGTTCCATGGGACAGTACACAGATACGCAGTATTTT. This gives the protein CASSSMGQYTDTQYF.

In its sample, this clonotype was seen many times. J is TRBJ2-3 and V is TRBV6-2 or TRBV6-3, with a possible D match to TRBD1 (5 bases). The germline V gene has CDR1 MNHEY and CDR2 SVGEGT. V was trimmed by 2 bases and J by 5 bases, leaving 5 bases between them. There are 12 residues in the CDR3. The CDR3 DNA is TGTGCCAGCAGTTACCAGGGAGATACGCAGTATTTT. It translates to CASSYQGDTQYF.

The rearrangement joins TRBV2 to TRBJ1-6; tentative D call: TRBD1 (5 bases). V was clipped by 6 bases and J by 9 bases, with 18 bases between them. This CDR3 is built from 15 residues. Germline-derived CDR1 and CDR2 are SNHLY and FYNNEI. CDR3 nucleotide sequence: TGTGCCAGCAGACTTAACAGGTGGCTGGGTTCACCCCTCCACTTT. Translation: CASRLNRWLGSPLHF.

Many counts were recorded for this clonotype. CDR3 sequence: CSASRNGYEQYF. The CDR3, as DNA: TGCAGTGCTAGTAGGAACGGGTACGAGCAGTACTTC. V gene TRBV20-1 combines with J gene TRBJ2-7; D remains unclear. Germline V gene lookup returns CDR1 DFQATT and CDR2 SNEGSKA (reference sequence). Trimming pared 3 bases from V and 4 bases from J, leaving 10 bases between. The CDR3 is made up of 12 amino acids.

This clonotype was detected only once. At one boundary the junction diverges from the germline segment, which might be a read error. V and J are TRBV15 and TRBJ1-6, with D unclear. The CDR3 is 16 amino acids. In germline, CDR1 is LNHNV, CDR2 YYDKDF (reference sequence). CDR3 nucleotide sequence: TGTGCCAGCAGCTTAATCGGAAGGGTCGGCGGTTCACCCCTCCACTTT. Translated: CASSLIGRVGGSPLHF. Together with reference TRBV15 and TRBJ1-6, the CDR3 gives the full variable domain: DAMVIQNPRYQVTQFGKPVTLSCSQTLNHNVMYWYQQKSSQAPKLLFHYYDKDFNNEADTPDNFQSRRPNTSFCFLDIRSPGLGDTAMYLCASSLIGRVGGSPLHFGNGTRLTVT.

This clonotype was found a few times. This sequence joins TRBV25-1 and TRBJ1-6; possible D gene TRBD1, 5 bases. The CDR3 is 17 residues long. Germline CDR1 MGHDK, CDR2 SYGVNS. V was cut by 2 bases and J by 7 bases, with 18 bases left in between. The CDR3 region has the DNA TGTGCCAGCAGTGAAATAGGTAACAGGCTGGGGAATTCACCCCTCCACTTT. Protein sequence: CASSEIGNRLGNSPLHF.